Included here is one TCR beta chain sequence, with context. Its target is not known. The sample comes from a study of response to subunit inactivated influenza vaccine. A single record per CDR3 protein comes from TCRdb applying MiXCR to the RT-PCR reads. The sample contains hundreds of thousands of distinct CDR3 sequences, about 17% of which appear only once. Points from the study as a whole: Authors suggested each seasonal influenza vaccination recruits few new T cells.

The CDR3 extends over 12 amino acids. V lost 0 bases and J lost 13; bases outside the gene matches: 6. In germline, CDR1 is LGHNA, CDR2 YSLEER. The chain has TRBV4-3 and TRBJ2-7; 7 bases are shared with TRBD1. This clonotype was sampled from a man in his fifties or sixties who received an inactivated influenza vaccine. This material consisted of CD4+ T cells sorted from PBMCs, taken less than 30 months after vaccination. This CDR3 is CASSQDRDSCYF. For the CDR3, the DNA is TGCGCCAGCAGCCAAGATAGGGACAGTTGTTACTTC.